One and the same sample provided the 5 T cell receptor beta chains below, sequenced in a study of T cell repertoires in cytomegalovirus infection. TCRdb used MiXCR to reprocess the reads, holding one entry per CDR3 protein. The table shows about 300,000 distinct CDR3 sequences, with around 25% occurring only once. Sequenced material: PBMCs. The receptors stem from a human donor in good health (CMV status not recorded). Some clones in this sample may be carry-over from other donors' samples.

The CDR3: CASSKDGGRTGELFF. Here the CDR3 DNA reads TGTGCCAGCAGTAAGGACGGGGGTAGGACCGGGGAGCTGTTTTTT. V usage is TRBV2 and J usage is TRBJ2-2; D may be TRBD2 (6 bases). The CDR3 has 15 residues. Trimming took off 5 bases at V and 5 bases at J, with 15 bases between the two ends. Germline V gene data show CDR1 as SNHLY and CDR2 as FYNNEI. The full variable domain, in which reference TRBV2 and TRBJ2-2 provide the parts outside the CDR3, is EPEVTQTPSHQVTQMGQEVILRCVPISNHLYFYWYRQILGQKVEFLVSFYNNEISEKSEIFDDQFSVERPDGSNFTLKIRSTKLEDSAMYFCASSKDGGRTGELFFGEGSRLTVL.

This chain links TRBV2 with TRBJ2-7; 7 nucleotides agree with TRBD1. Germline V CDR1 and CDR2: SNHLY, FYNNEI. This CDR3 spans 13 amino acids. V dropped 6 bases and J dropped 3; count of bases not matched to a gene: 5. Here the CDR3 reads CASRRTGNYEQYV. CDR3 in DNA: TGTGCCAGCAGACGGACAGGTAACTACGAGCAGTACGTC.

This clonotype appeared many times. The genes are TRBV7-6 and TRBJ1-1; 8 bases are a match to TRBD1. Per the germline V gene, CDR1 is SGHVS and CDR2 is FNYEAQ. Germline trimming cut 6 bases from V and 7 bases from J; bases unmatched to any gene: 10. The CDR3 is made up of 14 amino acids. The CDR3 loop reads CASSPVDREGEAFF. The DNA for the CDR3 is TGTGCCAGCAGTCCTGTGGACAGGGAGGGTGAAGCTTTCTTT.

CDR3 bases: TGCGCCAGCAGCTTGGTTCGGGGTTCCTACGAGCAGTACTTC. Translation: CASSLVRGSYEQYF. The chain is built from TRBV5-1 and TRBJ2-7, with D possibly TRBD2 on 5 matching bases. The CDR3 loop spans 14 amino acids. Deletions cut 0 bases from V and 1 base from J, with 8 bases between. Germline-derived CDR1 and CDR2 are SGHRS and YFSETQ.

This clonotype was detected many times. This rearrangement joins TRBV7-2 to TRBJ2-7; 11 nucleotides align to TRBD1. Germline V gene data show CDR1 as SGHTA and CDR2 as FQGNSA. CDR3 length equals 13 residues. CDR3 protein: CASSPRTGGVLDV. CDR3 coding DNA: TGTGCCAGCAGCCCGAGGACAGGGGGCGTGTTGGACGTC.